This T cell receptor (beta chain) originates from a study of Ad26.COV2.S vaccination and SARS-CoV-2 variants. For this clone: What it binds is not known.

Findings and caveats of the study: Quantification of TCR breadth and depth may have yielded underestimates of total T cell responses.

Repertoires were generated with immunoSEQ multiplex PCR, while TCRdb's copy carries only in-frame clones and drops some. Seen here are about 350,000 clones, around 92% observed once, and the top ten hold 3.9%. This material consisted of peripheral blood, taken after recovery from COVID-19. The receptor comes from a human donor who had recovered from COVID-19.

The CDR3 DNA reads as TGTGCCAGCAGCTCCACAGTGGAATCCTACAATGAGCAGTTCTTC. This gives the protein CASSSTVESYNEQFF. The chain has TRBV11-2 and TRBJ2-1; D call uncertain. The germline V and J ends were trimmed by 4 bases and 1 base, with 11 bases remaining between them. This CDR3 comprises 15 residues. The V gene's germline CDR1 is SGHAT and CDR2 FQNNGV.